The 4 T cell receptor beta chains given below trace back to one sample, sequenced in a study of T cell changes during pregnancy in multiple sclerosis. Clones were sequenced by immunoSEQ multiplex PCR, and TCRdb holds only the in-frame ones, with some missing. The sample consists of about 31,000 clones, 70% to 90% of them appearing once. The sample consisted of CD4+ T cells from peripheral blood mononuclear cells, taken in the first trimester of pregnancy. The source of these receptors is a female donor in good health, enrolled as a control in a pregnancy study.

This clone showed up just a few times. The CDR3 sequence is CASTPTGGRNQPQHF. The CDR3 coding sequence is TGTGCCAGTACCCCGACCGGGGGACGCAATCAGCCCCAGCATTTT. The chain has TRBV19 and TRBJ1-5; a weak D match, TRBD1 (5 bases). Trimming removed 7 bases from V and 2 bases from J, with 15 bases in between. Germline CDR1 is LNHDA and CDR2 is SQIVND (reference sequence). The CDR3 totals 15 residues.

This chain joins TRBV10-1 and TRBJ1-2, with TRBD1 identical over 12 bases. The CDR3 extends over 16 amino acids. The V gene's germline CDR1 is WNHNN and CDR2 SYGVQD (reference sequence). Trimming cost V 2 bases and J 8 bases; bases outside gene matches: 9. The CDR3 coding sequence is TGCGCCAGCAGTGAGGGGGACAGGGGGCAAGAGGGGGGCTACACCTTC. Amino acids: CASSEGDRGQEGGYTF.

The rearrangement links TRBV19 to TRBJ1-2; D is ambiguous. The CDR3 runs to 12 residues. Germline CDR1 LNHDA, CDR2 SQIVND (reference sequence). V lost 3 bases and J 8 bases, leaving 10 bases between the germline ends. DNA of the CDR3: TGTGCCAGTAGTATTACGGGATACGGCTACACCTTC. Encoded protein: CASSITGYGYTF.

This CDR3 reads CASTQQSQENTEAFF. The CDR3 nucleotides read TGTGCCAGCACACAACAAAGCCAGGAGAACACTGAAGCTTTCTTT. The chain employs TRBV2 and TRBJ1-1; D uncertain. The germline CDR1 and CDR2 sequences are SNHLY and FYNNEI. This CDR3 region has 15 residues. V was trimmed by 7 bases and J by 1 base, leaving 16 bases between them.